The 10 T cell receptor beta chains in this list originate from one sample, sequenced in a study of T cell responses to AZD1222 COVID-19 vaccine. Only in-frame clones appear in the TCRdb table, and some are missing; sequencing was by immunoSEQ multiplex PCR. The data show more than 95,000 clones, around 90% seen once. The sequencing here drew on peripheral blood, taken on day 0 of AZD1222 vaccination. All receptors come from an adult in good health.

This chain links TRBV12-3 or TRBV12-4 with TRBJ1-6; TRBD1 aligns across 7 bases. The CDR3 runs 13 residues. Germline trimming cut 5 bases from V and 7 bases from J; bases unmatched to any gene: 2. CDR3 protein: CASSTRGNSPLHF. The CDR3 nucleotides read TGTGCCAGCAGTACCAGGGGGAATTCACCCCTCCACTTT.

A single count supports this clone. The chain uses TRBV29-1 and TRBJ2-2, with a weak D call TRBD2 (7 bases). The germline gives CDR1 SQVTM, CDR2 ANQGSEA. There are 16 residues in the CDR3. Trimming shortened V by 4 bases and J by 0 bases, and 15 bases separated the two germline ends. The CDR3: CSVVDVGGPNTGELFF. CDR3 sequence (DNA): TGCAGCGTTGTAGACGTCGGGGGGCCGAACACCGGGGAGCTGTTTTTT.

The J gene is TRBJ1-1, the V gene TRBV29-1; D is uncertain. Trimming removed 1 base at V and 1 base at J, with 4 bases between. The CDR3 is 12 residues long. Germline V gene sequence: CDR1 SQVTM, CDR2 ANQGSEA. The CDR3 DNA reads as TGCAGCGTTGAAGCAGGGAACACTGAAGCTTTCTTT. This sequence encodes CSVEAGNTEAFF.

V usage is TRBV15 and J usage is TRBJ2-2, with 8 positions matching TRBD1. This CDR3 has 14 residues. J lost 6 bases, V lost 1 base, and 1 base had no gene match. Germline lookup yields CDR1 LNHNV and CDR2 YYDKDF (reference sequence). For the CDR3, the DNA is TGTGCCACCAGCAGAGGGGACAGGCCCGGGGAGCTGTTTTTT. Encoded protein: CATSRGDRPGELFF.

This chain joins TRBV11-3 and TRBJ2-2; D may be TRBD1 (6 bases). Trimming shortened V by 5 bases and J by 6 bases, and 19 bases separated the two germline ends. Germline assignment: CDR1 SGHNT and CDR2 YENEEA. The CDR3 sequence is 16 residues long. The CDR3 loop reads CASSPRQVTRPGELFF. Here the CDR3 DNA reads TGTGCCAGCAGCCCTAGACAGGTCACGCGTCCCGGGGAGCTGTTTTTT.

The chain links TRBV19 to TRBJ1-5, with a weak D call TRBD1 (6 bases). From germline, CDR1 is LNHDA and CDR2 SQIVND (reference sequence). The CDR3 covers 13 residues. V shed 6 bases and J shed 3 bases, with 9 bases lying between them. The chain's CDR3 is CASRGQYNQPQHF. The CDR3 DNA reads as TGTGCCAGTAGAGGACAGTACAATCAGCCCCAGCATTTT. The full variable domain, in which reference TRBV19 and TRBJ1-5 provide the parts outside the CDR3, is DGGITQSPKYLFRKEGQNVTLSCEQNLNHDAMYWYRQDPGQGLRLIYYSQIVNDFQKGDIAEGYSVSREKKESFPLTVTSAQKNPTAFYLCASRGQYNQPQHFGDGTRLSIL.

The V gene is TRBV27, the J gene TRBJ2-1; 13 nucleotides line up with TRBD2. Trimming took 4 bases from V and 8 from J; bases not matched to a gene: 2. This CDR3 region has 14 residues. Germline V gives CDR1 MNHEY, CDR2 SMNVEV (reference sequence). CDR3 DNA: TGTGCCAGCAGTTCACTAGCGGGAGGGTATGAGCAGTTCTTC. Encoded protein: CASSSLAGGYEQFF.

The table lists this clone with a count of one. CDR3 nucleotide sequence: TGCAGCGTTGAAGGACAGGTGGGACTAGCGGGCAGGTACTTC. This sequence encodes CSVEGQVGLAGRYF. The V and J genes are TRBV29-1 and TRBJ2-5; 12 positions match TRBD2. Looked up from germline, CDR1 is SQVTM and CDR2 is ANQGSEA. This CDR3 contains 14 residues. Trimming cost V 1 base and J 13 bases; bases outside gene matches: 10.

V and J are TRBV29-1 and TRBJ1-1; D is ambiguous. The CDR3 has 16 residues. Germline values: CDR1 SQVTM, CDR2 ANQGSEA. V shed 4 bases and J shed 2 bases, with 20 bases lying between them. The CDR3 sequence is CSVVPIRALRNTEAFF. CDR3 nucleotides: TGCAGCGTTGTTCCAATCCGAGCCCTCCGAAACACTGAAGCTTTCTTT.

This chain connects TRBV2 to TRBJ2-7; D tentatively fits TRBD1 or TRBD2 (5 bases each). Trimming took 0 bases from V and 0 from J, leaving 12 bases between them. This CDR3 has 16 residues. Germline CDR1 and CDR2: SNHLY and FYNNEI. CDR3 amino acids: CASSEAPPGSSYEQYF. DNA of the CDR3: TGTGCCAGCAGTGAAGCTCCGCCAGGGAGCTCCTACGAGCAGTACTTC. Combining the CDR3 with reference TRBV2 and TRBJ2-7 gives the whole variable domain EPEVTQTPSHQVTQMGQEVILRCVPISNHLYFYWYRQILGQKVEFLVSFYNNEISEKSEIFDDQFSVERPDGSNFTLKIRSTKLEDSAMYFCASSEAPPGSSYEQYFGPGTRLTVT.